This T cell receptor beta chain originates from a study of blood T cell repertoires in COVID-19. Sequencing was performed with immunoSEQ multiplex PCR; in TCRdb, only in-frame clones are kept and a portion is missing. The data show approximately 80,000 clones, roughly nine tenths seen once. This CDR3 contains 15 residues. Trimming at V came to 3 bases and at J to 5 bases, leaving 9 bases not matched to a gene. CDR1 is LGHDT and CDR2 is YNNKEL in the germline V gene (reference sequence). This sequence was found in a human donor in a cohort sampled during active COVID-19. Sequenced: peripheral blood. The chain is built from TRBV3-1 (or the pseudogene TRBV3-2) and TRBJ2-7; TRBD1 aligns across 8 bases. The CDR3: CASSHLRRDRHEQYF. The CDR3 nucleotides read TGTGCCAGCAGCCACTTACGGAGGGACAGGCACGAGCAGTACTTC.